Presented here are 4 T cell receptor beta chains from one specimen sequenced in a study of CD8 T cells in ankylosing spondylitis. Overall study findings and caveats: What seemed typical of ankylosing spondylitis blood was a TCR beta motif built from roughly eight highly homologous variants.

TCRdb called the 5' RACE reads again in MiXCR, with one record for every CDR3 protein. The sample includes approximately 500,000 distinct CDR3 sequences, roughly 12% of them seen just once. These TCRs' antigens remain unknown. Material for sequencing was blood, either unsorted or a sorted T cell fraction (not recorded which). Source of these receptors: a male donor with ankylosing spondylitis.

The chain couples TRBV2 to TRBJ2-5, with D unclear. V lost 3 bases, J lost 5 bases, and 13 bases lay in between. The V gene's germline CDR1 is SNHLY and CDR2 FYNNEI. CDR3 length: 14 residues. The CDR3 DNA sequence: TGTGCCAGCAGTGACGAGACGGTCCGGGAGACCCAGTACTTC. Translation: CASSDETVRETQYF.

In its sample, this clonotype was seen many times. The chain has TRBV25-1 and TRBJ2-3, with 8 positions matching TRBD1. The CDR3 covers 15 residues. Germline assignment: CDR1 MGHDK and CDR2 SYGVNS. Trimming took 2 bases from V and 5 from J; bases not matched to a gene: 6. The CDR3 DNA sequence: TGTGCCAGCAGTGAACAGGGGGCGCGGGTAGATACGCAGTATTTT. It encodes CASSEQGARVDTQYF. Filled out from reference TRBV25-1 and TRBJ2-3, the complete variable domain reads EADIYQTPRYLVIGTGKKITLECSQTMGHDKMYWYQQDPGMELHLIHYSYGVNSTEKGDLSSESTVSRIRTEHFPLTLESARPSHTSQYLCASSEQGARVDTQYFGPGTRLTVL.

A few counts support this clonotype. This chain links TRBV20-1 with TRBJ2-5, with 14 nucleotides matching TRBD2. Trimming at V came to 2 bases and at J to 1 base, leaving 6 bases not matched to a gene. The CDR3 runs 17 residues. Per germline, CDR1 DFQATT and CDR2 SNEGSKA (reference sequence). The DNA of the CDR3 is TGCAGTGCTAGAAGGGGACTAGCGGGAGACTTCCAAGAGACCCAGTACTTC. It translates to CSARRGLAGDFQETQYF.

This sequence joins TRBV27 and TRBJ2-1, with TRBD1 matching 7 bases. The CDR3 extends over 14 amino acids. V lost 1 base and J lost 8; bases outside the gene matches: 5. Germline loops: CDR1 MNHEY, CDR2 SMNVEV (reference sequence). In nucleotides, the CDR3 is TGTGCCAGCAGTTTATTTGACAGGGTCCATGAGCAGTTCTTC. It specifies CASSLFDRVHEQFF.